The 14 T cell receptor beta chains given below trace back to one sample, sequenced in a study of human T cells and chemical hapten exposure. TCRdb reprocessed the RACE reads via MiXCR and lists one record per CDR3 protein. In the table there are 25,000 to 30,000 distinct CDR3 sequences, 9.4% of which are singletons. Indicated time point: patch test 2, 6 weeks after DPC sensitization. The treatment here: therapeutic diphenylcyclopropenone sensitization with weekly scalp DPC. The sequences come from whole blood, collected in connection with sensitization to the hapten diphenylcyclopropenone (DPC). The receptor set was obtained from a man aged 25 to 40 with alopecia areata. Some clones in this sample may be carry-over from other donors' samples.

The chain links TRBV27 to TRBJ2-7, with D perhaps matching TRBD1 (6 bases). The CDR3 sequence is 14 residues long. CDR1 is MNHEY, CDR2 SMNVEV, per germline (reference sequence). Trimming took 6 bases from V and 2 from J, leaving 14 bases between them. Here the CDR3 DNA reads TGTGCCAGCAGCGAACAGGGTTCCGCCTACGAGCAGTACTTC. It is translated as CASSEQGSAYEQYF.

This clonotype occurred many times. This chain connects TRBV11-3 to TRBJ2-7; either TRBD1 or TRBD2 may fit D (6 bases each). V lost 5 bases to trimming and J lost 3 bases, with 14 bases between them. The CDR3 is made up of 14 amino acids. Germline loops: CDR1 SGHNT, CDR2 YENEEA. The CDR3 DNA reads as TGTGCCAGCAGCCCGGGGGACATAAACTACGAGCAGTACTTC. Translated, it gives CASSPGDINYEQYF. Full variable domain (rest looked up from reference TRBV11-3 and TRBJ2-7): EAGVVQSPRYKIIEKKQPVAFWCNPISGHNTLYWYLQNLGQGPELLIRYENEEAVDDSQLPKDRFSAERLKGVDSTLKIQPAELGDSAVYLCASSPGDINYEQYFGPGTRLTVT.

This rearrangement joins TRBV20-1 to TRBJ1-1; 9 bases fit TRBD1. The CDR3 runs to 12 residues. Germline-derived CDR1 and CDR2 are DFQATT and SNEGSKA (reference sequence). J gave up 6 bases and V 3 bases, and 2 bases lay outside the gene matches. CDR3 DNA: TGCAGTGCTAGCGGACAGGGGCCTGAAGCTTTCTTT. As protein: CSASGQGPEAFF.

In nucleotides, the CDR3 is TGTGCCTGGAGTTCCCCCCGCAGCGTATCTAAGAACACTGAAGCTTTCTTT. Encoded protein: CAWSSPRSVSKNTEAFF. V and J are TRBV30 and TRBJ1-1; D is uncertain. The CDR3 contains 17 residues. The V and J ends lost 2 bases and 1 base respectively, with 20 bases between them. Germline V CDR1 and CDR2: GTSNPN, SVGIG (reference sequence).

This clonotype was seen many times. V and J are TRBV7-2 and TRBJ1-1; D is ambiguous. The CDR3 extends over 13 amino acids. Germline assignment: CDR1 SGHTA and CDR2 FQGNSA. V dropped 5 bases and J dropped 4 bases, with 11 bases sitting between them. This CDR3 reads CASSDQVPTEAFF. CDR3 nucleotides: TGTGCCAGCAGCGATCAGGTGCCCACTGAAGCTTTCTTT.

In its sample, this clonotype was seen many times. The chain joins TRBV4-3 to TRBJ2-7; the D is unclear. Trimming left V 6 bases short and J 3 bases short, with 3 bases between. This CDR3 contains 10 residues. CDR1 is LGHNA and CDR2 is YSLEER in the germline V gene. The CDR3 coding sequence is TGCGCCAGCAGGAACTACGAGCAGTACTTC. It encodes CASRNYEQYF.

This clonotype was seen a few times. The chain employs TRBV12-3 or TRBV12-4 and TRBJ1-3; D gene unclear. The CDR3 loop spans 15 amino acids. V shed 7 bases and J shed 3 bases, with 16 bases lying between them. The CDR3 DNA sequence: TGTGCCAGCACATCACCGGAGAGGGTTGGAAACACCATATATTTT. Protein: CASTSPERVGNTIYF.

This clonotype was counted between two and nine times. The V call is TRBV12-5, the J call TRBJ2-1, with 10 bases identical to TRBD2. Germline CDR1 reads LGHNT; CDR2 reads FRNRAP. The V segment lost 4 bases and the J segment 8 bases; nucleotides outside the gene matches: 11. The CDR3 extends over 16 amino acids. DNA for the CDR3: TGTGCTAGTGGTTGGAAAGCGGGAGGGGAAAGGGATGAGCAGTTCTTC. This encodes CASGWKAGGERDEQFF.

By proportion, this clonotype is medium-sized. The chain links TRBV19 to TRBJ2-3; D gene ambiguous. Germline V lookup: CDR1 LNHDA, CDR2 SQIVND (reference sequence). The V and J ends lost 3 bases and 3 bases respectively, with 7 bases between them. CDR3 length equals 13 residues. Here the CDR3 reads CASSMPLTDTQYF. The DNA of the CDR3 is TGTGCCAGTAGTATGCCTCTGACAGATACGCAGTATTTT.

This clonotype was observed at least ten times. This chain joins TRBV30 and TRBJ2-7, with 7 bases that match TRBD2. CDR1 GTSNPN and CDR2 SVGIG come from the germline V gene (reference sequence). The CDR3 is 17 amino acids. Losses at the gene ends were 1 base for V and 2 bases for J; bases not matched to a gene: 14. The CDR3 DNA reads TGTGCCTGGAGTGGGGGGGGAGCCATGTTCTGGACCTACGAGCAGTACTTC. Its translation is CAWSGGGAMFWTYEQYF.

The chain couples TRBV9 to TRBJ2-1, with TRBD1 as a possible D gene (5 bases). The V and J ends lost 4 bases and 4 bases respectively, with 9 bases between them. Looked up from germline, CDR1 is SGDLS and CDR2 is YYNGEE. The CDR3 sequence is 13 residues long. CDR3 region: CASSSTGYNEQFF. CDR3 coding DNA: TGTGCCAGCAGCTCAACAGGTTACAATGAGCAGTTCTTC.

The V gene is TRBV5-1, the J gene TRBJ1-1; D not resolved. Deletions cut 4 bases from V and 5 bases from J, with 15 bases between. The germline V gene encodes CDR1 SGHRS and CDR2 YFSETQ. This CDR3 has 14 residues. CDR3 loop: CASSRGSSFTEAFF. For the CDR3, the DNA is TGCGCCAGCAGCCGAGGTTCAAGTTTTACTGAAGCTTTCTTT.

This clonotype has ten or more counts. The V and J genes are TRBV7-6 and TRBJ1-1, with no clear D. V lost 3 bases, J lost 1 base, and 12 bases lay in between. The germline gives CDR1 SGHVS, CDR2 FNYEAQ. The CDR3 extends over 15 amino acids. CDR3 nucleotides: TGTGCCAGCAGCTTGGGAAACGGGCCGAACACTGAAGCTTTCTTT. Residues: CASSLGNGPNTEAFF.

The CDR3 loop is CSAERMTGTSGRAETQYF. The CDR3 DNA follows: TGCAGTGCTGAGCGAATGACCGGGACTAGCGGGAGGGCGGAGACCCAGTACTTC. The V gene is TRBV20-1, the J gene TRBJ2-5; 16 nucleotides agree with TRBD2. J gave up 5 bases and V 5 bases, and 14 bases lay outside the gene matches. CDR3 length equals 18 residues. Per germline, CDR1 DFQATT and CDR2 SNEGSKA (reference sequence).